Listed here are 32 T cell receptor beta chains from one sample, sequenced in a study of blood T cell repertoires in COVID-19. Some clones are missing from TCRdb's copy, which holds only in-frame ones; the method was immunoSEQ multiplex PCR. The data hold about 88,000 clones, with 70% to 90% observed a single time. Input material: peripheral blood. These TCRs come from a woman at least 80 years old with acute or convalescent COVID-19.

This clone was seen a handful of times. V usage is TRBV18 and J usage is TRBJ1-6; no clear D. This CDR3 is 15 amino acids long. In germline, CDR1 is KGHSH, CDR2 LQKENI. The V end lost 2 bases, the J end lost 7 bases, and 12 bases lay between the germline ends. Here the CDR3 DNA reads TGTGCCAGCTCACCAGACCCGGGAGGGAATTCACCCCTCCACTTT. It yields the protein CASSPDPGGNSPLHF. Using reference TRBV18 and TRBJ1-6 for the parts outside the CDR3, the full variable domain is NAGVMQNPRHLVRRRGQEARLRCSPMKGHSHVYWYRQLPEEGLKFMVYLQKENIIDESGMPKERFSAEFPKEGPSILRIQQVVRGDSAAYFCASSPDPGGNSPLHFGNGTRLTVT.

The V call is TRBV5-5, the J call TRBJ1-2; 11 bases are shared with TRBD1. The germline gives CDR1 SGHKS, CDR2 YYEKEE (reference sequence). V dropped 4 bases and J dropped 3; count of bases not matched to a gene: 5. There are 15 residues in the CDR3. The CDR3 loop is CASSPGTGGDYGYTF. The CDR3 nucleotides are TGTGCCAGCAGCCCCGGGACAGGGGGTGACTATGGCTACACCTTC.

This clone was observed a handful of times. V usage is TRBV18 and J usage is TRBJ1-5, with TRBD1 identical over 10 bases. In germline, CDR1 is KGHSH, CDR2 LQKENI. This CDR3 is 15 amino acids long. J lost 4 bases, V lost 6 bases, and 6 bases had no gene match. The CDR3 sequence is CASSPGTGANQPQHF. In nucleotides, the CDR3 is TGTGCCAGCTCGCCTGGGACAGGGGCAAATCAGCCCCAGCATTTT.

Written as DNA, the CDR3 is TGTGCCAGCAGTGAAAAAAGGACTTTTACCTACGAGCAGTACTTC. It yields the protein CASSEKRTFTYEQYF. This rearrangement joins TRBV6-1 to TRBJ2-7; D perhaps matches TRBD2 (5 bases). The V gene's germline CDR1 is MNHNS and CDR2 SASEGT. V dropped 2 bases and J dropped 2 bases, with 13 bases sitting between them. The length of the CDR3 is 15 residues.

The J gene is TRBJ1-4, the V gene TRBV6-5; D might be TRBD1 (6 bases). The CDR3 runs to 15 residues. Trimming stripped 6 bases from V and 4 bases from J, with 15 bases between. In germline, CDR1 is MNHEY, CDR2 SVGAGI. Written as DNA, the CDR3 is TGTGCCAGCAGCCCCGGTAAGGGGGTTAATGAAAAACTGTTTTTT. It codes for CASSPGKGVNEKLFF.

The chain employs TRBV7-9 and TRBJ2-5, with a possible D match to TRBD2 (6 bases). V gave up 5 bases and J gave up 2 bases, with 12 bases separating them. The germline V gene encodes CDR1 SEHNR and CDR2 FQNEAQ (reference sequence). The CDR3 spans 14 residues. The CDR3 bases are TGTGCCAGCAGCCGAGACAGCGGGCAAGAGACCCAGTACTTC. The encoded protein is CASSRDSGQETQYF.

V and J are TRBV2 and TRBJ1-1; tentatively, D is TRBD1 (6 bases). The CDR3 is 15 residues long. V lost 0 bases, J lost 10 bases, and 18 bases lay in between. From germline, CDR1 is SNHLY and CDR2 FYNNEI. The CDR3 nucleotides are TGTGCCAGCAGTGAAGCGGGAGGGGGGGTAGGTGTAGCTTTCTTT. This translates into CASSEAGGGVGVAFF.

The chain recombines TRBV5-4 with TRBJ2-1; 9 positions match TRBD2. The CDR3 is 15 residues long. V lost 5 bases to trimming and J lost 8 bases; unmatched junction nucleotides: 11. Germline lookup yields CDR1 SGHNT and CDR2 YYREEE (reference sequence). The CDR3 sequence is CASRPSGSGGYEQFF. Here the CDR3 DNA reads TGTGCCAGCAGGCCCTCGGGTAGCGGGGGCTATGAGCAGTTCTTC.

This clone was seen only a few times. This chain uses TRBV18 with TRBJ1-2; D unresolved. CDR3 length equals 15 residues. The germline gives CDR1 KGHSH, CDR2 LQKENI. Trimming took 6 bases from V and 2 from J, leaving 16 bases between them. The chain's CDR3 is CASSPILETNYGYTF. The CDR3 nucleotides are TGTGCCAGCTCGCCGATTTTGGAGACCAACTATGGCTACACCTTC. Variable domain in full (rest from reference TRBV18 and TRBJ1-2): NAGVMQNPRHLVRRRGQEARLRCSPMKGHSHVYWYRQLPEEGLKFMVYLQKENIIDESGMPKERFSAEFPKEGPSILRIQQVVRGDSAAYFCASSPILETNYGYTFGSGTRLTVV.

This chain joins TRBV4-3 and TRBJ2-3, with 7 bases lining up with TRBD2. The germline V gene encodes CDR1 LGHNA and CDR2 YSLEER. The CDR3 totals 16 residues. The V and J ends lost 0 bases and 4 bases, in that order; junction bases with no gene match: 7. CDR3 residues: CASSQDIRLAADTQYF. DNA for the CDR3: TGCGCCAGCAGCCAAGATATCCGGCTAGCGGCAGATACGCAGTATTTT.

The chain employs TRBV20-1 and TRBJ1-1; no definite D call. This CDR3 comprises 13 residues. V was cut by 3 bases and J by 5 bases, with 13 bases left in between. Germline loops: CDR1 DFQATT, CDR2 SNEGSKA (reference sequence). The CDR3 here is CSASTAGGTEAFF. CDR3 sequence (DNA): TGCAGTGCTAGTACGGCGGGTGGGACTGAAGCTTTCTTT.

This chain joins TRBV3-1 (or the pseudogene TRBV3-2) and TRBJ1-5; D ambiguous. In germline, CDR1 is LGHDT, CDR2 YNNKEL (reference sequence). Trimming shortened V by 1 base and J by 3 bases, and 10 bases separated the two germline ends. This CDR3 spans 15 amino acids. For the CDR3, the DNA is TGTGCCAGCAGCCAAGGTCTAGCGCTCAATCAGCCCCAGCATTTT. It specifies CASSQGLALNQPQHF.

On this clone itself: The identical CDR3 is also encoded by other nucleotide sequences in the sample. The chain links TRBV28 to TRBJ2-7; 7 bases align to TRBD1. The CDR3 totals 13 residues. V trimming: 6 bases; J trimming: 2 bases; junction bases outside the gene matches: 4. In germline, CDR1 is MDHEN, CDR2 SYDVKM. CDR3 bases: TGTGCCAGCAGGAGACAGGGAACCTACGAGCAGTACTTC. Translation gives CASRRQGTYEQYF. The full variable domain, rest sourced from reference TRBV28 and TRBJ2-7, is DVKVTQSSRYLVKRTGEKVFLECVQDMDHENMFWYRQDPGLGLRLIYFSYDVKMKEKGDIPEGYSVSREKKERFSLILESASTNQTSMYLCASRRQGTYEQYFGPGTRLTVT.

The genes are TRBV12-5 and TRBJ1-3, with D possibly TRBD1 on 5 matching bases. The CDR3 consists of 15 residues. V lost 6 bases and J lost 2, with 14 bases in between. Germline V gives CDR1 LGHNT, CDR2 FRNRAP. CDR3 coding DNA: TGTGCTAGTGGACCCGGGGACTATCCTGGAAACACCATATATTTT. Its protein product is CASGPGDYPGNTIYF.

The rearrangement uses TRBV28 and TRBJ1-6; a weak D match, TRBD1 (6 bases). The CDR3 covers 15 residues. Germline V gene data show CDR1 as MDHEN and CDR2 as SYDVKM. V lost 11 bases and J lost 1, with 15 bases in between. The CDR3 here is CAALQGWSYNSPLHF. The CDR3 DNA sequence: TGTGCCGCTTTACAGGGTTGGTCCTATAATTCACCCCTCCACTTT.

This chain's CDR3 is CASSPGAATNEKLFF. CDR3 DNA: TGCGCCAGCAGCCCCGGAGCTGCAACTAATGAAAAACTGTTTTTT. The rearrangement links TRBV5-1 to TRBJ1-4, with D hard to call. V dropped 4 bases and J dropped 0 bases, with 10 bases sitting between them. There are 15 residues in the CDR3. Germline V lookup: CDR1 SGHRS, CDR2 YFSETQ.

This clone was observed once. This rearrangement joins TRBV2 to TRBJ1-1; D is unresolved. CDR1 SNHLY and CDR2 FYNNEI come from the germline V gene. V dropped 0 bases and J dropped 8 bases, with 13 bases sitting between them. This CDR3 spans 14 amino acids. Here the CDR3 reads CASSEAPNYKEAFF. The CDR3 DNA is TGTGCCAGCAGTGAAGCCCCCAACTACAAGGAAGCTTTCTTT.

This chain joins TRBV5-1 and TRBJ2-1; 11 bases align to TRBD2. Looked up from germline, CDR1 is SGHRS and CDR2 is YFSETQ. The CDR3 is 15 residues long. Unmatched junction bases numbered 3, after V lost 3 bases and J lost 4 bases. For the CDR3, the DNA is TGCGCCAGCAGCTCGGGACTAGCGGATTACAATGAGCAGTTCTTC. It specifies CASSSGLADYNEQFF.

The chain recombines TRBV9 with TRBJ1-1, with 10 bases matching TRBD1. The CDR3 runs 20 residues. Germline assignment: CDR1 SGDLS and CDR2 YYNGEE. V trimming: 3 bases; J trimming: 1 base; junction bases outside the gene matches: 18. The CDR3 here is CASSEGTGAGTIMRNTEAFF. The CDR3 coding sequence is TGTGCCAGCAGCGAGGGGACAGGGGCTGGAACCATAATGAGGAACACTGAAGCTTTCTTT. The full variable domain, in which reference TRBV9 and TRBJ1-1 provide the parts outside the CDR3, is DSGVTQTPKHLITATGQRVTLRCSPRSGDLSVYWYQQSLDQGLQFLIQYYNGEERAKGNILERFSAQQFPDLHSELNLSSLELGDSALYFCASSEGTGAGTIMRNTEAFFGQGTRLTVV.

This clone was seen once. The chain links TRBV9 to TRBJ2-2; 10 nucleotides agree with TRBD2. Germline assignment: CDR1 SGDLS and CDR2 YYNGEE. The CDR3 sequence is 17 residues long. V was clipped by 0 bases and J by 5 bases; unmatched bases: 7. In DNA, the CDR3 is TGTGCCAGCAGCGTAGATCCTAGCGGGAGTCGGACCGGGGAGCTGTTTTTT. It codes for CASSVDPSGSRTGELFF.

V usage is TRBV5-4 and J usage is TRBJ2-4; a weak D match, TRBD2 (6 bases). Deletions cut 1 base from V and 2 bases from J, with 7 bases between. Per germline, CDR1 SGHNT and CDR2 YYREEE (reference sequence). CDR3 size: 14 residues. CDR3 in DNA: TGTGCCAGCAGCTTGCGGGGGACCAAAAACATTCAGTACTTC. Protein sequence: CASSLRGTKNIQYF.

This chain uses TRBV9 with TRBJ2-2; 9 bases map to TRBD1. Germline-derived CDR1 and CDR2 are SGDLS and YYNGEE. V trimming: 4 bases; J trimming: 4 bases; junction bases outside the gene matches: 11. The CDR3 runs 17 residues. Here the CDR3 DNA reads TGTGCCAGCAGCTTAGGACAGGGGCCCTTTGCCACCGGGGAGCTGTTTTTT. It specifies CASSLGQGPFATGELFF.

The gene calls are TRBV7-2 and TRBJ1-2, with 8 bases matching TRBD1. The ends lost 5 bases at V and 7 bases at J; junction bases unmatched: 9. CDR1 is SGHTA, CDR2 FQGNSA, per germline. The CDR3 loop spans 14 amino acids. The CDR3 protein is CASSPPLDRVGYTF. The CDR3 DNA follows: TGTGCCAGCAGCCCCCCCCTGGACAGGGTTGGCTACACCTTC. The full variable domain, completed using reference TRBV7-2 and TRBJ1-2, is GAGVSQSPSNKVTEKGKDVELRCDPISGHTALYWYRQSLGQGLEFLIYFQGNSAPDKSGLPSDRFSAERTGGSVSTLTIQRTQQEDSAVYLCASSPPLDRVGYTFGSGTRLTVV.

The rearrangement joins TRBV25-1 to TRBJ2-1, with 7 bases that match TRBD1. Germline assignment: CDR1 MGHDK and CDR2 SYGVNS. The CDR3 runs to 12 residues. V dropped 11 bases and J dropped 6; count of bases not matched to a gene: 7. CDR3: CAAVAGGNEQFF. CDR3 nucleotide sequence: TGTGCCGCCGTGGCAGGGGGCAATGAGCAGTTCTTC. The variable domain in full, with the rest retrieved from reference TRBV25-1 and TRBJ2-1, is EADIYQTPRYLVIGTGKKITLECSQTMGHDKMYWYQQDPGMELHLIHYSYGVNSTEKGDLSSESTVSRIRTEHFPLTLESARPSHTSQYLCAAVAGGNEQFFGPGTRLTVL.

Remarks on this clone: A much larger clone is a single base away; this may be a read error. The chain recombines TRBV5-1 with TRBJ1-1; D is uncertain. The germline V gene has CDR1 SGHRS and CDR2 YFSETQ. V lost 1 base and J 1 base, leaving 2 bases between the germline ends. The CDR3 length is 12 residues. CDR3 residues: CASSLQNTEAFF. For the CDR3, the DNA is TGCGCCAGCAGCTTGCAGAACACTGAAGCTTTCTTT.

This clone is a singleton in its sample. V usage is TRBV21-1 and J usage is TRBJ1-5; the table's TRBD1 call for D was not verified on the DNA. TRBV21-1 is a pseudogene locus. The CDR3 sequence is 16 residues long. The CDR3 sequence is CASSKTVPGGNQPQHF. The CDR3 nucleotides read TGTGCCAGCAGCAAAACAGTCCCAGGTGGCAATCAGCCCCAGCATTTT.

This rearrangement joins TRBV30 to TRBJ2-3, with 11 bases fitting TRBD2. The trim removed 0 bases at V and 4 bases at J, leaving 3 bases unmatched. Germline lookup yields CDR1 GTSNPN and CDR2 SVGIG (reference sequence). There are 15 residues in the CDR3. This CDR3 reads CAWSVLAGDPDTQYF. CDR3 DNA: TGTGCCTGGAGTGTACTAGCGGGGGACCCAGATACGCAGTATTTT.

The chain links TRBV9 to TRBJ1-2; perhaps TRBD1 as D (5 bases). With 0 bases removed from V and 6 bases from J, the gap between germline ends came to 15 bases. Germline V gene sequence: CDR1 SGDLS, CDR2 YYNGEE. The CDR3 consists of 15 residues. The chain's CDR3 is CASSVGPQGEDGYTF. CDR3 DNA sequence: TGTGCCAGCAGCGTAGGCCCACAAGGGGAGGATGGCTACACCTTC.

This chain uses TRBV24-1 with TRBJ1-2; D may be TRBD1 (5 bases). The CDR3 runs 16 residues. Germline V gene lookup returns CDR1 KGHDR and CDR2 SFDVKD. The ends were cut back, 3 bases at V and 4 bases at J, with 17 bases in the middle. CDR3 residues: CATSDVKTGGVYGYTF. CDR3 DNA: TGTGCCACCAGTGATGTGAAAACGGGGGGGGTCTATGGCTACACCTTC.

The V and J genes are TRBV11-1 and TRBJ2-5; weak D call: TRBD2 (5 bases). Trimming removed 3 bases at V and 7 bases at J, with 15 bases between. Germline CDR1 SGHAT, CDR2 FQDESV (reference sequence). The CDR3 is 14 amino acids. For the CDR3, the DNA is TGTGCCAGCAGCTTCGGGCAGTCCGAGGGGACCCAGTACTTC. Translation: CASSFGQSEGTQYF.

This rearrangement joins TRBV7-2 to TRBJ1-2; no definite D call. Germline-derived CDR1 and CDR2 are SGHTA and FQGNSA. Trimming stripped 1 base from V and 1 base from J, with 7 bases between. The CDR3 covers 14 residues. CDR3 region: CASSLGTYNYGYTF. The CDR3 bases are TGTGCCAGCAGCTTAGGCACCTATAACTATGGCTACACCTTC. Together with reference TRBV7-2 and TRBJ1-2, the CDR3 gives the full variable domain: GAGVSQSPSNKVTEKGKDVELRCDPISGHTALYWYRQSLGQGLEFLIYFQGNSAPDKSGLPSDRFSAERTGGSVSTLTIQRTQQEDSAVYLCASSLGTYNYGYTFGSGTRLTVV.

The chain joins TRBV5-1 to TRBJ1-5; 10 bases fit TRBD1. Unmatched junction bases numbered 5, after V lost 4 bases and J lost 7 bases. Per the germline V gene, CDR1 is SGHRS and CDR2 is YFSETQ. The CDR3 runs 14 residues. The CDR3 loop is CASSLSGQGQPQHF. CDR3 sequence (DNA): TGCGCCAGCAGCCTATCGGGACAGGGGCAGCCCCAGCATTTT. Variable domain in full (rest from reference TRBV5-1 and TRBJ1-5): KAGVTQTPRYLIKTRGQQVTLSCSPISGHRSVSWYQQTPGQGLQFLFEYFSETQRNKGNFPGRFSGRQFSNSRSEMNVSTLELGDSALYLCASSLSGQGQPQHFGDGTRLSIL.